A selection of T cell receptor beta chains follows, all from one sample in a study of ipilimumab plus nivolumab after autologous stem cell transplantation. The assay was immunoSEQ multiplex PCR, and TCRdb's table has in-frame clones only and misses some. The profile covers 15,000 to 20,000 clones, with around 81% appearing a single time and about 6.8% taken by the ten largest. This specimen was PBMCs, taken in a trial of ipilimumab plus nivolumab as post-transplant consolidation. The receptors come from a male donor with diffuse large B-cell lymphoma. CDR3s include the opening cysteine and the closing phenylalanine or tryptophan. D genes are given only for firm matches. Rows may omit the clone size; those that give it use once, few, many or a size class.

abundance	v_gene	d_gene	j_gene	CDR3aa	CDR3nt
.	TRBV19	TRBD1	TRBJ2-7	CASRRQGSSYEQYF	TGTGCCAGTAGGCGACAGGGGAGCTCCTACGAGCAGTACTTC
.	TRBV6-1	.	TRBJ1-6	CATYLGQGGSPLHF	TGTGCCACTTATCTAGGGCAGGGAGGATCACCCCTCCACTTT
.	TRBV13	.	TRBJ2-1	CASRQRESSYNEQFF	TGTGCCAGTCGTCAGAGGGAGAGCTCCTACAATGAGCAGTTCTTC
once	TRBV2	.	TRBJ2-3	CASSFRGDDTQYF	TGTGCCAGCAGTTTTAGGGGCGACGATACGCAGTATTTT
.	TRBV11-3	.	TRBJ1-1	CASSLGGSDGVNTEAFF	TGTGCCAGCAGCTTAGGGGGTTCCGACGGAGTGAACACTGAAGCTTTCTTT
.	TRBV7-2	.	TRBJ1-2	CASSLDMGDYGYTF	TGTGCCAGCAGCTTAGATATGGGGGACTATGGCTACACCTTC
medium-sized	TRBV19	.	TRBJ1-5	CASSIDYGGVSQPQHF	TGTGCCAGTAGTATAGATTACGGGGGGGTGTCCCAGCCCCAGCATTTT
.	TRBV30	TRBD1	TRBJ2-6	CASPRTGWKGILTF	TGTGCCTCGCCACGGACAGGGTGGAAGGGGATCCTGACTTTC
.	TRBV19	.	TRBJ1-5	CASSDSPYSNQPQHF	TGTGCCAGTAGTGACTCCCCGTATAGCAATCAGCCCCAGCATTTT
once	TRBV2	.	TRBJ1-6	CASKGPGNSPLHF	TGTGCCAGCAAAGGACCCGGGAATTCACCCCTCCACTTT
.	TRBV2	.	TRBJ2-1	CASSAGLEAYNEQFF	TGTGCCAGCAGCGCGGGCCTCGAGGCCTACAATGAGCAGTTCTTC
.	TRBV5-1	TRBD2	TRBJ2-3	CASSPEGGLDTQYF	TGCGCCAGCAGCCCGGAGGGAGGGTTGGATACGCAGTATTTT
.	TRBV6-5	TRBD2	TRBJ2-7	CASSQTSGGQYEQYF	TGTGCCAGCAGTCAAACTAGCGGGGGCCAATACGAGCAGTACTTC
.	TRBV6-1	.	TRBJ1-1	CASRTDSTFDTEAFF	TGTGCCAGCAGGACAGACAGTACCTTTGACACTGAAGCTTTCTTT
.	TRBV7-2	.	TRBJ2-7	CASSLGAGGAQREQYF	TGTGCCAGCAGCTTAGGGGCTGGGGGGGCCCAAAGAGAGCAGTACTTC
.	TRBV2	.	TRBJ2-7	CASSTDRTSYEQYF	TGTGCCAGCAGCACTGACAGGACATCCTACGAGCAGTACTTC